The text below deals with one T cell receptor beta chain. Its antigen remains unknown. This sample was taken from a study of T cell repertoires in cytomegalovirus infection. Turning to the study itself: Used in the study were CMV epitopes, some recently identified and HLA-C-restricted, others well-studied and HLA-B-restricted. Shared public TCR beta signatures pointed to both CMV infection and a matching HLA type.

TCRdb fed the reads into MiXCR, producing one record per CDR3 protein. This sample has some 920,000 distinct CDR3 sequences, with about a third found just once. V was clipped by 3 bases and J by 1 base, with 12 bases between them. There are 15 residues in the CDR3. General study points: CMV carriers having the relevant HLA were flagged by cumulative public TCR beta family frequency. What dominated the ex vivo response were HLA-C-restricted CMV-specific TCR beta clonotypes.

This TCR was sampled from a human donor in good health (CMV status not recorded). Some clones in this sample may be carry-over from other donors' samples. This material consisted of cultured CD8+ T cells from PBMCs, taken from culture after CMV antigen stimulation. The rearrangement uses TRBV12-3 or TRBV12-4 and TRBJ1-1; no firm D call. CDR3 coding DNA: TGTGCCAGCAGTTTGGAATCTCCCCGGAACACTGAAGCTTTCTTT. Protein: CASSLESPRNTEAFF.